Listed below are T cell receptor beta chains from one sample, sequenced in a study of T-cell reconstitution after alpha-beta-depleted transplantation in children. TCRdb re-analysed the PCR reads in MiXCR, keeping a single row per CDR3 protein. The sample holds 300,000 to 400,000 distinct CDR3 sequences, about an eighth seen once. Sequenced material: PBMCs, taken from the stem cell graft. The source of these receptors is a human donor who donated a stem cell graft to a child with Fanconi anemia. Each CDR3 is given with its conserved first and last residue. Each record gives: V gene, J gene, clone size, D gene, CDR3 protein, CDR3 DNA. A D gene is named only where the DNA matches it firmly. Size values are once, few and many counts, or a class for expanded clones, and some rows have none.

TRBV6-1	TRBJ1-2	NA	NA	CASSPDSRGYTF	TGTGCCAGCAGCCCCGATTCTAGGGGCTACACCTTC
TRBV6-5	TRBJ1-3	many	NA	CASSYGGSSGNTIYF	TGTGCCAGCAGTTACGGGGGGAGCTCTGGAAACACCATATATTTT
TRBV2	TRBJ1-1	many	NA	CASSADTEAFF	TGTGCCAGCAGTGCAGACACTGAAGCTTTCTTT
TRBV6-1	TRBJ2-3	NA	TRBD2	CAVTRAGASDTQYF	TGTGCCGTAACCCGAGCGGGGGCCTCAGATACGCAGTATTTT
TRBV12-3/TRBV12-4	TRBJ2-3	few	NA	CASSYGIRYTDTQYF	TGTGCCAGCAGCTACGGGATCAGGTACACAGATACGCAGTATTTT
TRBV5-1	TRBJ1-1	many	NA	CASSLRSNTEAFF	TGCGCCAGCAGCTTGCGCTCAAACACTGAAGCTTTCTTT
TRBV6-2/TRBV6-3	TRBJ1-5	many	NA	CASSSIGVLQPQHF	TGTGCCAGCAGTTCAATAGGGGTTTTGCAGCCCCAGCATTTT
TRBV20-1	TRBJ1-1	few	NA	CSARTDNTEAFF	TGCAGTGCGCGGACAGACAACACTGAAGCTTTCTTT
TRBV7-9	TRBJ1-1	few	TRBD1	CASSQGDRGRNTEAFF	TGTGCCAGCAGCCAAGGGGACAGGGGTCGGAACACTGAAGCTTTCTTT
TRBV20-1	TRBJ1-1	few	NA	CSAKGWGPDTEAFF	TGCAGTGCGAAAGGGTGGGGGCCTGATACTGAAGCTTTCTTT
TRBV6-5	TRBJ2-7	NA	TRBD1	CASSYRNRGALYF	TGTGCCAGCAGTTACCGCAACAGGGGCGCCCTCTACTTC
TRBV4-3	TRBJ2-4	NA	NA	CASSQEGVGGNIQYF	TGCGCCAGCAGCCAAGAGGGGGTTGGGGGGAACATTCAGTACTTC
TRBV6-5	TRBJ2-7	many	NA	CASSYSTEYEQYF	TGTGCCAGCAGTTACTCGACGGAGTACGAGCAGTACTTC
TRBV6-1	TRBJ1-2	few	NA	CASSDRGVYGYTF	TGTGCCAGCAGTGATAGGGGCGTCTATGGCTACACCTTC
TRBV6-2/TRBV6-3	TRBJ1-2	many	NA	CASSPRQTSEGYGYTF	TGTGCCAGCAGTCCTCGACAAACCTCGGAGGGCTATGGCTACACCTTC
TRBV12-3/TRBV12-4	TRBJ2-3	NA	NA	CASSLTRGGEDTQYF	TGTGCCAGCAGTTTGACCAGGGGAGGAGAAGATACGCAGTATTTT
TRBV18	TRBJ2-3	NA	NA	CASSPSLTDTQYF	TGTGCCAGCTCACCGTCCCTCACAGATACGCAGTATTTT
TRBV2	TRBJ1-2	NA	NA	CASSEFGIGRTAASYGYTF	TGTGCCAGCAGTGAATTTGGAATTGGCCGGACAGCCGCGTCCTATGGCTACACCTTC
TRBV20-1	TRBJ1-1	many	NA	CSARDSYTEAFF	TGCAGTGCCCGAGATTCATACACTGAAGCTTTCTTT
TRBV7-8	TRBJ2-5	many	NA	CASSLLSLETQYF	TGTGCCAGCAGCCTACTATCGCTGGAGACCCAGTACTTC
TRBV10-2	TRBJ1-4	few	NA	CASKGGPNEKLFF	TGCGCCAGCAAGGGAGGTCCTAATGAAAAACTGTTTTTT
TRBV3-1	TRBJ2-5	many	TRBD2	CASSQDIGLAGGYWGETQYF	TGTGCCAGCAGCCAAGATATTGGACTAGCGGGGGGATATTGGGGGGAGACCCAGTACTTC
TRBV5-1	TRBJ1-1	many	TRBD1	CASSLGARTGGWGAFF	TGCGCCAGCAGCTTGGGAGCAAGAACAGGGGGCTGGGGAGCTTTCTTT
TRBV7-2	TRBJ2-1	NA	NA	CASSLARQSNEQFF	TGTGCCAGCAGCTTAGCCAGGCAGTCCAATGAGCAGTTCTTC
TRBV5-1	TRBJ2-6	many	NA	CASSATGLNSGANVLTF	TGCGCCAGCAGCGCGACAGGACTAAACTCTGGGGCCAACGTCCTGACTTTC
TRBV4-2	TRBJ2-1	few	TRBD2	CASSQVRGANEQFF	TGTGCCAGCAGCCAAGTGCGGGGGGCCAATGAGCAGTTCTTC
TRBV7-9	TRBJ2-1	few	NA	CASSNWDGYNEQFF	TGTGCCAGCAGCAACTGGGATGGGTACAATGAGCAGTTCTTC
TRBV6-1	TRBJ2-1	few	TRBD2	CASSAQGLAGDEQFF	TGTGCCAGCAGTGCCCAGGGACTAGCGGGGGATGAGCAGTTCTTC
TRBV14	TRBJ2-1	NA	TRBD1	CASSQVTGVLGEQFF	TGTGCCAGCAGCCAAGTTACAGGGGTTCTAGGTGAGCAGTTCTTC
TRBV12-3/TRBV12-4	TRBJ2-2	few	TRBD1	CASSFVGQASGELFF	TGTGCCAGCAGTTTTGTCGGACAGGCGTCCGGGGAGCTGTTTTTT
TRBV29-1	TRBJ1-2	NA	NA	CSVEDKGFGYGYTF	TGCAGCGTTGAAGATAAGGGATTCGGTTATGGCTACACCTTC
TRBV12-5	TRBJ2-7	NA	NA	CASGLVPMTYEQYF	TGTGCTAGTGGTTTGGTCCCGATGACCTACGAGCAGTACTTC
TRBV6-1	TRBJ2-5	few	TRBD2	CASRISGGEKTQYF	TGTGCCAGCAGGATATCGGGGGGGGAGAAGACCCAGTACTTC
TRBV6-2/TRBV6-3	TRBJ1-2	NA	NA	CASSYSGDRDYGYTF	TGTGCCAGCAGTTACTCGGGCGACAGAGACTATGGCTACACCTTC
TRBV7-9	TRBJ2-2	NA	TRBD2	CASRAERGAGELFF	TGTGCCAGCAGGGCTGAGCGGGGAGCCGGGGAGCTGTTTTTT
TRBV4-2	TRBJ1-2	NA	NA	CASSLETGRANYGYTF	TGTGCCAGCAGCCTCGAGACGGGTCGAGCTAACTATGGCTACACCTTC
TRBV4-2	TRBJ2-7	few	TRBD1	CASSPRGQGDYEQYF	TGTGCCAGCAGCCCACGGGGACAGGGTGATTACGAGCAGTACTTC
TRBV4-1	TRBJ1-1	NA	TRBD1	CASSPVGQGETEAFF	TGCGCCAGCAGCCCAGTGGGACAGGGGGAGACTGAAGCTTTCTTT
TRBV28	TRBJ1-2	NA	NA	CASSLVPVGGYTF	TGTGCCAGCAGTTTGGTACCCGTGGGTGGCTACACCTTC
TRBV28	TRBJ2-7	once	TRBD2	CASSSGERLAASYEQYF	TGTGCCAGCAGTTCAGGGGAGAGACTAGCGGCCTCCTACGAGCAGTACTTC
TRBV20-1	TRBJ1-5	many	TRBD1	CSAAGQGGNQPQHF	TGCAGTGCTGCCGGACAGGGAGGCAATCAGCCCCAGCATTTT
TRBV2	TRBJ2-2	few	TRBD1	CATRGQGETGELFF	TGTGCCACCCGGGGACAGGGGGAAACCGGGGAGCTGTTTTTT
TRBV14	TRBJ2-5	few	NA	CASSQVRGHQTQYF	TGTGCCAGCAGCCAAGTGAGGGGACACCAGACCCAGTACTTC